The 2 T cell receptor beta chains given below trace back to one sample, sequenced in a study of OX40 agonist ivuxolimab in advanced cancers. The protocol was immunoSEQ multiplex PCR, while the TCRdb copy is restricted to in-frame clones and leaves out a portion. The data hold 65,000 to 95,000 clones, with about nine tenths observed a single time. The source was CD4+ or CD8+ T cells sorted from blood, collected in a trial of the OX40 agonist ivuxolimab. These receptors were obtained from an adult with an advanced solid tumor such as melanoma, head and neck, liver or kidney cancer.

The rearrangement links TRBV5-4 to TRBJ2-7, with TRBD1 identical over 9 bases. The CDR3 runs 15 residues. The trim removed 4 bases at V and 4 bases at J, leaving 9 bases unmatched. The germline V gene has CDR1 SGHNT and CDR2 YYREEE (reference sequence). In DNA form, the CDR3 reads TGTGCCAGCAGCCCTACAGGGGGCAATGGGTACGAGCAGTACTTC. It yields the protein CASSPTGGNGYEQYF.

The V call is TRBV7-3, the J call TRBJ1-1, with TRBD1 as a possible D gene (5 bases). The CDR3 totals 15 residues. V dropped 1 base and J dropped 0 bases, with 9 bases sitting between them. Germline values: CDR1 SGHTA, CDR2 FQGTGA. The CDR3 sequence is CASSLMPGMNTEAFF. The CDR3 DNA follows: TGTGCCAGCAGCTTAATGCCAGGGATGAACACTGAAGCTTTCTTT.